What follows are 21 T cell receptor beta chains derived from one specimen sequenced in a study of CD8+ T cells in alopecia areata. Extracted RNA was reverse transcribed into cDNA, the sequencing template. Measured with immunoSEQ multiplex PCR; TCRdb has only the in-frame clones, and not every one. Of about 150,000 clones in the sample, around half were seen once. The sequenced sample was CD8+ T cells sorted from blood, obtained at week 0. These receptors came from a human donor with alopecia areata.

The CDR3: CASSLDRDRGNIQYF. DNA for the CDR3: TGTGCCAGCAGCTTAGATCGGGACAGGGGGAACATTCAGTACTTC. This sequence joins TRBV13 and TRBJ2-4, with 11 bases aligning to TRBD1. This CDR3 is 15 amino acids long. V shed 1 base, J shed 7 bases, and the junction held 3 bases outside the gene matches. Germline V gene data show CDR1 as PRHDT and CDR2 as FYEKMQ (reference sequence).

The genes are TRBV30 and TRBJ2-2; D is unresolved. The CDR3 length is 11 residues. The germline V gene encodes CDR1 GTSNPN and CDR2 SVGIG (reference sequence). Trimming removed 4 bases at V and 7 bases at J, with 7 bases between. The CDR3 sequence is CAWISGGELFF. The CDR3, as DNA: TGTGCCTGGATTTCAGGCGGGGAGCTGTTTTTT.

The chain carries TRBV18 and TRBJ1-1; 8 positions agree with TRBD1. The V gene's germline CDR1 is KGHSH and CDR2 LQKENI. This CDR3 spans 14 amino acids. Unmatched junction bases numbered 4, after V lost 6 bases and J lost 1 base. The CDR3 region is CASSWTGKNTEAFF. DNA of the CDR3: TGTGCCAGCTCCTGGACAGGGAAGAACACTGAAGCTTTCTTT.

This clone was seen a few times. V usage is TRBV4-3 and J usage is TRBJ2-1; D might be TRBD1 or TRBD2, each matching 5 bases. Per germline, CDR1 LGHNA and CDR2 YSLEER. Trimming took off 1 base at V and 4 bases at J, with 11 bases between the two ends. The CDR3 has 15 residues. CDR3 amino acids: CASSQVRGVYNEQFF. The CDR3 DNA is TGCGCCAGCAGCCAAGTAAGAGGGGTATACAATGAGCAGTTCTTC.

This rearrangement joins TRBV7-9 to TRBJ1-6; D ambiguous. V lost 5 bases and J lost 0, with 17 bases in between. CDR3 size: 18 residues. From germline, CDR1 is SEHNR and CDR2 FQNEAQ (reference sequence). The CDR3 spells CASSQMTEESSYNSPLHF. The CDR3 region has the DNA TGTGCCAGCAGCCAGATGACGGAGGAGAGCTCCTATAATTCACCCCTCCACTTT.

This clone was counted between two and nine times. This sequence joins TRBV30 and TRBJ2-7, with a tentative D call TRBD1 (6 bases). CDR1 is GTSNPN and CDR2 is SVGIG in the germline V gene (reference sequence). Trimming left V 6 bases short and J 3 bases short, with 18 bases between. This CDR3 is built from 14 residues. The CDR3 DNA reads as TGTGCCTGCCTTGACAGGACGCAACTCTACGAGCAGTACTTC. Protein: CACLDRTQLYEQYF.

The chain employs TRBV10-3 and TRBJ2-5; D is undetermined. V was cut by 10 bases and J by 1 base, with 10 bases left in between. Germline V lookup: CDR1 ENHRY, CDR2 SYGVKD. There are 12 residues in the CDR3. CDR3: CARSDRQETQYF. The CDR3 region has the DNA TGTGCCAGGTCGGACCGCCAAGAGACCCAGTACTTC.

The V gene is TRBV29-1, the J gene TRBJ1-1; D uncertain. Trimming took off 4 bases at V and 0 bases at J, with 9 bases between the two ends. This CDR3 is 13 amino acids long. CDR1 SQVTM and CDR2 ANQGSEA come from the germline V gene. CDR3 residues: CSVAEVMNTEAFF. The CDR3 DNA follows: TGCAGCGTTGCCGAAGTCATGAACACTGAAGCTTTCTTT.

This clone was picked up a small number of times. This rearrangement joins TRBV28 to TRBJ2-1; TRBD1 matches 8 bases. CDR1 and CDR2 (germline): MDHEN, SYDVKM. Losses at the gene ends were 5 bases for V and 8 bases for J; bases not matched to a gene: 2. The CDR3 has 12 amino acids. DNA for the CDR3: TGTGCCAGCAGTCCGGACAGGGATGAGCAGTTCTTC. Amino acid sequence: CASSPDRDEQFF.

The chain uses TRBV29-1 and TRBJ2-1; D uncertain. The CDR3 sequence is 11 residues long. In germline, CDR1 is SQVTM, CDR2 ANQGSEA. V lost 3 bases, J lost 7 bases, and 7 bases lay in between. The CDR3 nucleotides read TGCAGCGTTGATCGGCTAAATGAGCAGTTCTTC. Its protein is CSVDRLNEQFF.

This chain joins TRBV7-9 and TRBJ1-2, with D possibly matching TRBD1 (6 bases). This CDR3 has 15 residues. V gave up 5 bases and J gave up 6 bases, with 19 bases separating them. Germline V gene data show CDR1 as SEHNR and CDR2 as FQNEAQ (reference sequence). CDR3 sequence: CASSTYYREPNGYTF. CDR3 DNA: TGTGCCAGCAGCACTTACTACAGGGAGCCTAATGGCTACACCTTC.

This chain links TRBV10-2 with TRBJ2-5, with D perhaps being TRBD1 or TRBD2 (6 bases each). The DNA end is a closer match to TRBJ2-7, so the J assignment may be wrong. Germline lookup yields CDR1 WSHSY and CDR2 SAAADI. This CDR3 spans 16 amino acids. The CDR3: CASSNFTGGLDYEQYF. CDR3 nucleotides: TGCGCCTCCAGCAACTTTACCGGGGGCCTAGACTACGAGCAGTACTTC.

This clone was detected once. The genes are TRBV27 and TRBJ2-7, with D hard to call. The CDR3 is 14 residues long. V was cut by 4 bases and J by 0 bases, with 10 bases left in between. Germline-derived CDR1 and CDR2 are MNHEY and SMNVEV (reference sequence). CDR3 region: CASSSSAYSYEQYF. The CDR3 nucleotides are TGTGCCAGCAGTTCTTCTGCCTACTCCTACGAGCAGTACTTC.

The chain is built from TRBV13 and TRBJ1-2; no reliable D call. Germline values: CDR1 PRHDT, CDR2 FYEKMQ (reference sequence). V was shortened by 5 bases and J by 3 bases, with 13 bases between the two germline ends. The CDR3 runs to 14 residues. The CDR3 coding sequence is TGTGCCAGCAGCCCACCCGCCGGGGACTATGGCTACACCTTC. Translating gives CASSPPAGDYGYTF.

The chain combines TRBV15 with TRBJ1-4, with no clear D. V lost 11 bases and J 0 bases, leaving 13 bases between the germline ends. Germline V lookup: CDR1 LNHNV, CDR2 YYDKDF (reference sequence). The CDR3 sequence is 14 residues long. In DNA form, the CDR3 reads TGTGCCGTCACAGCAGGATCAACTAATGAAAAACTGTTTTTT. Residues: CAVTAGSTNEKLFF.

V and J are TRBV30 and TRBJ2-7; 7 bases are a match to TRBD1. V was pared by 1 base and J by 0 bases, with 6 bases of the junction left unmatched. The CDR3 is made up of 15 amino acids. The germline CDR1 and CDR2 sequences are GTSNPN and SVGIG (reference sequence). For the CDR3, the DNA is TGTGCCTGGAGTGCCGAACAGGGGAACTCCTACGAGCAGTACTTC. Amino acid sequence: CAWSAEQGNSYEQYF. Supplemented by reference TRBV30 and TRBJ2-7, the full variable domain reads SQTIHQWPATLVQPVGSPLSLECTVEGTSNPNLYWYRQAAGRGLQLLFYSVGIGQISSEVPQNLSASRPQDRQFILSSKKLLLSDSGFYLCAWSAEQGNSYEQYFGPGTRLTVT.

This rearrangement joins TRBV6-5 to TRBJ1-1, with D unresolved. The CDR3 is 13 amino acids. Germline V gives CDR1 MNHEY, CDR2 SVGAGI. V was shortened by 6 bases and J by 0 bases, with 8 bases between the two germline ends. The CDR3 reads CASRVGVNTEAFF. In DNA, the CDR3 is TGTGCCAGCAGGGTCGGCGTGAACACTGAAGCTTTCTTT.

The V gene is TRBV5-1, the J gene TRBJ2-7; either TRBD1 or TRBD2 may fit D (5 bases each). This CDR3 spans 12 amino acids. Trimming left V 4 bases short and J 5 bases short, with 10 bases between. Per the germline V gene, CDR1 is SGHRS and CDR2 is YFSETQ. Here the CDR3 DNA reads TGCGCCAGCAGCCCGAGAGGGGACGAGCAGTACTTC. Translation gives CASSPRGDEQYF. Full variable domain (remainder filled in from reference TRBV5-1 and TRBJ2-7): KAGVTQTPRYLIKTRGQQVTLSCSPISGHRSVSWYQQTPGQGLQFLFEYFSETQRNKGNFPGRFSGRQFSNSRSEMNVSTLELGDSALYLCASSPRGDEQYFGPGTRLTVT.

This chain connects TRBV5-1 to TRBJ1-1; a possible D gene is TRBD1 (5 bases). CDR1 is SGHRS and CDR2 is YFSETQ in the germline V gene. CDR3 size: 14 residues. Between the trimmed V and J ends, which lost 6 bases and 4 bases, there was a span of 16 bases. CDR3 region: CASNLQGVGTEAFF. The CDR3 DNA is TGCGCCAGCAATCTTCAGGGCGTTGGCACTGAAGCTTTCTTT.

Points on this clone: This CDR3 is also generated by other DNA sequences in the sample. This sequence joins TRBV9 and TRBJ2-3; perhaps TRBD2 as D (5 bases). The V end was cut by 0 bases, the J end by 1 base, with 6 bases between. CDR3 length: 14 amino acids. Germline CDR1 is SGDLS and CDR2 is YYNGEE. The CDR3 sequence is CASSVVGGTDTQYF. The CDR3 DNA sequence: TGTGCCAGCAGCGTAGTGGGAGGCACAGATACGCAGTATTTT.

This clone was found a few times. The genes are TRBV27 and TRBJ1-5; 7 bases agree with TRBD1. The CDR3 is 15 residues long. Germline V CDR1 and CDR2: MNHEY, SMNVEV (reference sequence). J gave up 9 bases and V 6 bases, and 14 bases lay outside the gene matches. The CDR3 is CASRPGQAISGPQHF. In nucleotides, the CDR3 is TGTGCCAGCAGGCCCGGACAGGCAATCAGCGGGCCCCAGCATTTT.